These T cell receptor beta chains were read from a single sample in a study of a mutant IDH1 vaccine in newly diagnosed glioma. Using immunoSEQ multiplex PCR, the repertoire was profiled, and TCRdb retains in-frame clones only, with some absent. The table includes tens of thousands of clones, 75% to 85% detected once. These receptors lack a known antigen. The sample here was PBMCs, taken from a glioma patient whose treatment included an IDH1 peptide vaccine. The receptors here all came from a man over 45 with glioma. Both conserved end residues are part of each CDR3. Fields, in order: V gene, D gene, J gene, clone size, CDR3 length, CDR3 protein, CDR3 DNA. The D gene is left open where the match is weak. Size is omitted from some rows. Given values are once, few, many or a class for expanded clones.

v_gene: TRBV7-2
d_gene: NA
j_gene: TRBJ2-3
abundance: NA
len: 14
CDR3aa: CASIIGGRLGTQYF
CDR3nt: TGTGCCAGCATTATTGGCGGACGGCTGGGTACGCAGTATTTT

v_gene: TRBV5-1
d_gene: NA
j_gene: TRBJ2-5
abundance: NA
len: 15
CDR3aa: CASSLEGHKQETQYF
CDR3nt: TGCGCCAGCAGCTTGGAGGGCCACAAACAAGAGACCCAGTACTTC

v_gene: TRBV27
d_gene: TRBD2
j_gene: TRBJ2-1
abundance: NA
len: 14
CDR3aa: CASALAGGINEQFF
CDR3nt: TGTGCCAGCGCTCTAGCGGGGGGCATCAATGAGCAGTTCTTC

v_gene: TRBV19
d_gene: NA
j_gene: TRBJ1-5
abundance: NA
len: 16
CDR3aa: CASSTTGINAYQPQHF
CDR3nt: TGTGCCAGTAGTACTACAGGAATTAACGCTTATCAGCCCCAGCATTTT

v_gene: TRBV15
d_gene: TRBD1
j_gene: TRBJ2-5
abundance: NA
len: 14
CDR3aa: CATGQGGWQETQYF
CDR3nt: TGTGCCACTGGACAGGGGGGTTGGCAAGAGACCCAGTACTTC

v_gene: TRBV6-1
d_gene: NA
j_gene: TRBJ1-4
abundance: NA
len: 11
CDR3aa: CASIGVEKLFF
CDR3nt: TGTGCCAGCATAGGAGTTGAAAAACTGTTTTTT

v_gene: TRBV5-1
d_gene: NA
j_gene: TRBJ2-7
abundance: NA
len: 16
CDR3aa: CASSLAGLGGSYEQYF
CDR3nt: TGCGCCAGCAGCTTGGCCGGACTAGGGGGCTCCTACGAGCAGTACTTC

v_gene: TRBV7-9
d_gene: NA
j_gene: TRBJ2-5
abundance: NA
len: 15
CDR3aa: CASSLGTYRAEAQYF
CDR3nt: TGTGCCAGCAGCTTAGGGACCTACAGGGCCGAGGCCCAGTACTTC

v_gene: TRBV5-1
d_gene: NA
j_gene: TRBJ2-1
abundance: NA
len: 14
CDR3aa: CASTLGGGYNEQFF
CDR3nt: TGCGCCAGCACTTTGGGTGGTGGCTACAATGAGCAGTTCTTC

v_gene: TRBV7-2
d_gene: NA
j_gene: TRBJ2-1
abundance: once
len: 12
CDR3aa: CASSLRYNEQFF
CDR3nt: TGTGCCAGCAGCTTACGGTACAATGAGCAGTTCTTC

v_gene: TRBV2
d_gene: TRBD2
j_gene: TRBJ2-7
abundance: NA
len: 15
CDR3aa: CASSVKRGAAYEQYF
CDR3nt: TGTGCCAGCAGTGTAAAGCGGGGGGCCGCCTACGAGCAGTACTTC

v_gene: TRBV4-2
d_gene: NA
j_gene: TRBJ2-1
abundance: NA
len: 15
CDR3aa: CASSQAQGFYNEQFF
CDR3nt: TGTGCCAGCAGCCAAGCGCAGGGGTTCTACAATGAGCAGTTCTTC

v_gene: TRBV28
d_gene: NA
j_gene: TRBJ1-2
abundance: NA
len: 15
CDR3aa: CASSYQQGYLRGYTF
CDR3nt: TGTGCCAGCAGTTACCAACAGGGCTATCTGCGAGGCTACACCTTC

v_gene: TRBV15
d_gene: TRBD1
j_gene: TRBJ1-4
abundance: NA
len: 16
CDR3aa: CATSARTGTGNEKLFF
CDR3nt: TGTGCCACCAGCGCGCGCACCGGGACAGGGAACGAAAAACTGTTTTTT

v_gene: TRBV29-1
d_gene: TRBD2
j_gene: TRBJ2-7
abundance: NA
len: 12
CDR3aa: CSVRLAGDEQYF
CDR3nt: TGCAGCGTAAGACTAGCGGGGGACGAGCAGTACTTC

v_gene: TRBV29-1
d_gene: NA
j_gene: TRBJ1-2
abundance: NA
len: 12
CDR3aa: CSVLQGGYGYTF
CDR3nt: TGCAGCGTTCTACAGGGCGGCTATGGCTACACCTTC

v_gene: TRBV2
d_gene: TRBD1
j_gene: TRBJ1-6
abundance: NA
len: 13
CDR3aa: CATRQGVNSPLHF
CDR3nt: TGTGCCACCCGACAGGGTGTAAATTCACCCCTCCACTTT

v_gene: TRBV19
d_gene: TRBD2
j_gene: TRBJ2-1
abundance: NA
len: 15
CDR3aa: CASTASGSFYNEQFF
CDR3nt: TGTGCCAGTACCGCTAGCGGGAGTTTCTACAATGAGCAGTTCTTC

v_gene: TRBV6-4
d_gene: NA
j_gene: TRBJ1-2
abundance: NA
len: 14
CDR3aa: CASSKESGVDGYTF
CDR3nt: TGTGCCAGCAGCAAGGAATCCGGGGTCGATGGCTACACCTTC

v_gene: TRBV2
d_gene: TRBD1
j_gene: TRBJ2-2
abundance: NA
len: 16
CDR3aa: CASSEEAGGNTGELFF
CDR3nt: TGTGCCAGCAGTGAAGAAGCAGGGGGCAACACCGGGGAGCTGTTTTTT

v_gene: TRBV6-5
d_gene: NA
j_gene: TRBJ2-3
abundance: NA
len: 15
CDR3aa: CATRGPGRVTDTQYF
CDR3nt: TGTGCCACCCGCGGGCCGGGCAGGGTAACAGATACGCAGTATTTT

v_gene: TRBV6-6
d_gene: NA
j_gene: TRBJ1-4
abundance: few
len: 14
CDR3aa: CASSYSIEKEKLFF
CDR3nt: TGTGCCAGCAGTTACTCGATAGAGAAGGAAAAACTGTTTTTT

v_gene: TRBV7-3
d_gene: NA
j_gene: TRBJ1-1
abundance: few
len: 13
CDR3aa: CASSPTRDAEAFF
CDR3nt: TGTGCCAGCAGCCCTACTAGGGACGCTGAAGCTTTCTTT

v_gene: TRBV28
d_gene: NA
j_gene: TRBJ1-1
abundance: NA
len: 12
CDR3aa: CASITGGVRAFF
CDR3nt: TGTGCCAGCATCACTGGAGGGGTTAGGGCTTTCTTT

v_gene: TRBV5-5
d_gene: NA
j_gene: TRBJ1-4
abundance: NA
len: 14
CDR3aa: CASSSHEPAGELFF
CDR3nt: TGTGCCAGCAGCTCACACGAGCCAGCTGGGGAACTGTTTTTT

v_gene: TRBV27
d_gene: NA
j_gene: TRBJ2-7
abundance: once
len: 14
CDR3aa: CASSPGGGLTEEYF
CDR3nt: TGTGCCAGCAGTCCAGGAGGGGGACTCACTGAAGAGTACTTC

v_gene: TRBV18
d_gene: NA
j_gene: TRBJ1-3
abundance: once
len: 16
CDR3aa: CASSPAGQGNRNTIYF
CDR3nt: TGTGCCAGCTCACCGGCGGGGCAGGGGAATCGAAACACCATATATTTT

v_gene: TRBV7-2
d_gene: NA
j_gene: TRBJ1-1
abundance: NA
len: 18
CDR3aa: CASSLVLWDSERNTEAFF
CDR3nt: TGTGCCAGCAGCTTAGTCCTTTGGGACTCGGAAAGAAACACTGAAGCTTTCTTT

v_gene: TRBV29-1
d_gene: NA
j_gene: TRBJ1-2
abundance: NA
len: 12
CDR3aa: CSVRLEGYGYTF
CDR3nt: TGCAGCGTTCGTCTTGAGGGCTATGGCTACACCTTC

v_gene: TRBV10-1
d_gene: TRBD1
j_gene: TRBJ2-1
abundance: NA
len: 12
CDR3aa: CARQGAQDEQFF
CDR3nt: TGCGCCAGACAGGGGGCGCAGGATGAGCAGTTCTTC

v_gene: TRBV5-6
d_gene: TRBD1
j_gene: TRBJ1-5
abundance: NA
len: 15
CDR3aa: CASSLWDRRFQPQHF
CDR3nt: TGTGCCAGCAGCTTGTGGGACAGGCGGTTTCAGCCCCAGCATTTT

v_gene: TRBV5-1
d_gene: TRBD1
j_gene: TRBJ1-1
abundance: NA
len: 13
CDR3aa: CASSGAGQPEAFF
CDR3nt: TGCGCCAGCAGCGGTGCGGGACAGCCTGAAGCTTTCTTT